The sequence of this T cell receptor (beta chain) was determined in a study of CD8+CD57+ T cells in acquired aplastic anemia. For the study at large: Sorting CD4+ and CD8+ cells gave DNA averaging approximately 3 ug.

Sequencing was done on patients that had shown CD8+CD57+ cell expansion by flow cytometry. The study sampled blood from patients who had received no therapy. This clonotype was seen repeatedly, ten times or more. The CDR3 is 11 amino acids. V was cut by 8 bases and J by 0 bases, with 4 bases left in between. Germline V gene lookup returns CDR1 LNHNV and CDR2 YYDKDF (reference sequence). CDR3 and TCR beta VDJ profiling relied on genomic DNA as the template. TCRdb re-called the reads with MiXCR, one entry per CDR3 protein. The top ten clones hold roughly 0.89% of a sample with 450,000 to 550,000 distinct CDR3 sequences, roughly 34% of them seen once.

The sequence was collected from a human donor with aplastic anemia. What was sequenced was sorted CD4+, CD8+, or CD8+CD57+ T cells (not recorded which) from PBMCs. The chain recombines TRBV15 with TRBJ1-1; D gene unclear. CDR3 bases: TGTGCCACCGGCCTGAACACTGAAGCTTTCTTT. Amino acid sequence: CATGLNTEAFF.